The 26 T cell receptor beta chains below were found in one sample sequenced in a study of T cell responses to AZD1222 COVID-19 vaccine. Produced via immunoSEQ multiplex PCR; TCRdb's table is partial and in-frame only. The profile shows over 120,000 clones, about 86% of them singletons. Sequenced material: peripheral blood, taken 28 days after the second AZD1222 dose. Every receptor here comes from an adult who received the AZD1222 COVID-19 vaccine.

Notes on this clone: A read error may produce the germline difference seen at one junction end. J is TRBJ1-2 and V is TRBV20-1; a possible D gene is TRBD1 (5 bases). From germline, CDR1 is DFQATT and CDR2 SNEGSKA (reference sequence). This CDR3 is built from 11 residues. In nucleotides, the CDR3 is TGCAGTGCTAGGAGCCGGGACGCCGGGCACTTC. This sequence encodes CSARSRDAGHF.

J is TRBJ1-2 and V is TRBV7-2; D gene ambiguous. The germline V gene encodes CDR1 SGHTA and CDR2 FQGNSA. The CDR3 loop spans 14 amino acids. Trimming removed 5 bases from V and 4 bases from J, with 14 bases in between. The CDR3 region is CASSDSVGLYGYTF. The CDR3 DNA follows: TGTGCCAGCAGCGATTCTGTGGGTCTCTATGGCTACACCTTC.

The chain links TRBV20-1 to TRBJ1-2; D remains unclear. This CDR3 is built from 9 residues. The germline gives CDR1 DFQATT, CDR2 SNEGSKA (reference sequence). Trimming cost V 4 bases and J 3 bases, with 0 bases left between them. This chain's CDR3 is CSANYGYTF. The DNA for the CDR3 is TGCAGTGCTAACTATGGCTACACCTTC.

The rearrangement uses TRBV6-5 and TRBJ1-2, with D unclear. Germline CDR1 and CDR2: MNHEY and SVGAGI. This CDR3 comprises 13 residues. This CDR3 is CASAGEWGYGYTF. CDR3 coding DNA: TGTGCTTCAGCTGGGGAATGGGGCTATGGCTACACCTTC.

This clone was picked up one time. Sequence at one end of the junction differs from germline and may be a read error. The V gene is TRBV29-1, the J gene TRBJ1-1; D unresolved. This CDR3 spans 13 amino acids. CDR1 SQVTM and CDR2 ANQGSEA come from the germline V gene. This CDR3 reads CSFDQPWNTEAFF. In nucleotides, the CDR3 is TGCAGCTTTGACCAGCCTTGGAACACTGAAGCTTTCTTT.

This clone appeared a single time. CDR3 bases: TGTGCCAGTAGTACCACAGGGACTCGGTATGGCTACACCTTC. The encoded protein is CASSTTGTRYGYTF. The V gene is TRBV19, the J gene TRBJ1-2; possibly TRBD1 for D (6 bases). V lost 4 bases, J lost 5 bases, and 14 bases lay in between. CDR3 length equals 14 residues. Per the germline V gene, CDR1 is LNHDA and CDR2 is SQIVND (reference sequence).

The chain has TRBV29-1 and TRBJ1-2, with TRBD1 matching over 7 bases. Germline CDR1 SQVTM, CDR2 ANQGSEA. CDR3 length: 12 amino acids. J lost 5 bases, V lost 7 bases, and 7 bases had no gene match. The CDR3 spells CSATGADYGYTF. CDR3 DNA sequence: TGCAGCGCTACAGGGGCTGATTATGGCTACACCTTC.

The gene calls are TRBV29-1 and TRBJ1-4; D not certain. Germline V gene sequence: CDR1 SQVTM, CDR2 ANQGSEA. Trimming took 7 bases from V and 8 from J, leaving 11 bases between them. The CDR3 loop spans 11 amino acids. CDR3 bases: TGCAGCGGCCGCGAAGGGGAAAAACTGTTTTTT. Translation: CSGREGEKLFF.

V is TRBV6-4 and J is TRBJ2-6, with a possible D match to TRBD1 (6 bases). Trimming took 4 bases from V and 1 from J, leaving 11 bases between them. The CDR3 spans 16 residues. Germline assignment: CDR1 MRHNA and CDR2 SNTAGT. The CDR3 region has the DNA TGTGCCAGCAGTGCCAAAACAGGGTCTGGGGCCAACGTCCTGACTTTC. This encodes CASSAKTGSGANVLTF.

The gene calls are TRBV4-1 and TRBJ2-7; the D gene is possibly TRBD1 (6 bases). The V gene lost 0 bases and the J gene lost 0 bases, with 12 bases spanning the gap. The CDR3 contains 16 residues. Germline CDR1 reads MGHRA; CDR2 reads YSYEKL. The CDR3 loop is CASSQEWTVDSYEQYF. CDR3 DNA sequence: TGCGCCAGCAGCCAAGAATGGACAGTTGACTCCTACGAGCAGTACTTC.

The chain joins TRBV11-3 to TRBJ2-1, with D possibly TRBD1 on 5 matching bases. The length of the CDR3 is 17 residues. V lost 1 base and J 0 bases, leaving 13 bases between the germline ends. Germline CDR1 reads SGHNT; CDR2 reads YENEEA. CDR3 amino acids: CASSLGTTASSYNEQFF. In DNA, the CDR3 is TGTGCCAGCAGCTTAGGAACGACAGCCAGCTCCTACAATGAGCAGTTCTTC.

The CDR3 region is CASHREGNEKLFF. CDR3 DNA: TGTGCCTCCCACAGGGAGGGAAATGAAAAACTGTTTTTT. This rearrangement joins TRBV30 to TRBJ1-4, with D perhaps matching TRBD1 (6 bases). There are 13 residues in the CDR3. V gave up 7 bases and J gave up 5 bases, with 14 bases separating them. Germline V gene data show CDR1 as GTSNPN and CDR2 as SVGIG (reference sequence).

The V and J genes are TRBV7-9 and TRBJ1-1; D gene unclear. V lost 1 base and J 0 bases, leaving 6 bases between the germline ends. From germline, CDR1 is SEHNR and CDR2 FQNEAQ (reference sequence). The CDR3 consists of 14 residues. The CDR3 spells CASSLGQVNTEAFF. CDR3 bases: TGTGCCAGCAGCTTAGGACAAGTGAACACTGAAGCTTTCTTT.

In DNA form, the CDR3 reads TGTGCCAGCAGAACGACGGTGAATGAAAAACTGTTTTTT. Its protein is CASRTTVNEKLFF. This chain links TRBV6-5 with TRBJ1-4; D uncertain. Germline V gene lookup returns CDR1 MNHEY and CDR2 SVGAGI. With 6 bases removed from V and 5 bases from J, the gap between germline ends came to 10 bases. The CDR3 extends over 13 amino acids.

V usage is TRBV28 and J usage is TRBJ1-5; 8 nucleotides agree with TRBD1. Germline trimming cut 7 bases from V and 3 bases from J; bases unmatched to any gene: 8. Germline V gene lookup returns CDR1 MDHEN and CDR2 SYDVKM. The CDR3 has 15 amino acids. Here the CDR3 DNA reads TGTGCCAGCACCGCGGACAGGGAGTACAATCAGCCCCAGCATTTT. Protein: CASTADREYNQPQHF.

The chain is built from TRBV7-9 and TRBJ2-3; the match to TRBD2 covers 11 bases. Germline values: CDR1 SEHNR, CDR2 FQNEAQ (reference sequence). This CDR3 is 14 amino acids long. J was trimmed by 6 bases and V by 6 bases; bases with no gene match: 5. In DNA form, the CDR3 reads TGTGCCAGCAGACTAGCGGGAGAGGGCGATACGCAGTATTTT. It codes for CASRLAGEGDTQYF.

The chain is built from TRBV27 and TRBJ2-1; 7 positions agree with TRBD2. The germline gives CDR1 MNHEY, CDR2 SMNVEV (reference sequence). Losses at the gene ends were 0 bases for V and 5 bases for J; bases not matched to a gene: 7. This CDR3 contains 16 residues. DNA for the CDR3: TGTGCCAGCAGTTTATCGGCTAGCGGTGTGGACAATGAGCAGTTCTTC. Translation gives CASSLSASGVDNEQFF.

As to this clone: At one boundary the junction diverges from the germline segment, which might be a read error. CDR3 in DNA: TGTGCTAGCAGCTTAGGACTAGCGGGAAACACAGATACGCAGTATTTT. It encodes CASSLGLAGNTDTQYF. The chain couples TRBV7-7 to TRBJ2-3; 12 bases are a match to TRBD2. Looked up from germline, CDR1 is SSHAT and CDR2 is FNYEAQ (reference sequence). The CDR3 runs 16 residues. Based on the CDR3 plus reference TRBV7-7 and TRBJ2-3, the full variable domain is GAGVSQSPRYKVTKRGQDVTLRCDPISSHATLYWYQQALGQGPEFLTYFNYEAQPDKSGLPSDRFSAERPEGSISTLTIQRTEQRDSAMYRCASSLGLAGNTDTQYFGPGTRLTVL.

The V and J genes are TRBV7-7 and TRBJ2-2; perhaps TRBD2 as D (5 bases). V lost 4 bases and J 0 bases, leaving 12 bases between the germline ends. CDR3 length: 16 residues. Per the germline V gene, CDR1 is SSHAT and CDR2 is FNYEAQ (reference sequence). CDR3 nucleotide sequence: TGTGCCAGCAGCTCCGGACTCCTCGCGAACACCGGGGAGCTGTTTTTT. Its translation is CASSSGLLANTGELFF.

The V call is TRBV23-1, the J call TRBJ2-7; D is undetermined. TRBV23-1 is placed among ORFs of uncertain function. The V end lost 10 bases, the J end lost 1 base, and 5 bases lay between the germline ends. The CDR3 totals 10 residues. CDR3 coding DNA: TGCGCCACACTTTCCTACGAGCAGTACTTC. Protein: CATLSYEQYF.

The chain employs TRBV20-1 and TRBJ2-1; D not certain. Trimming removed 4 bases at V and 7 bases at J, with 8 bases between. The germline gives CDR1 DFQATT, CDR2 SNEGSKA (reference sequence). This CDR3 is 11 amino acids long. In DNA form, the CDR3 reads TGCAGTGCTATGGGTGGAAATGAGCAGTTCTTC. It specifies CSAMGGNEQFF.

This clone was detected once. The chain links TRBV5-5 to TRBJ2-2; D unclear. The V end lost 7 bases, the J end lost 6 bases, and 16 bases lay between the germline ends. This CDR3 comprises 14 residues. From germline, CDR1 is SGHKS and CDR2 YYEKEE (reference sequence). The CDR3 DNA reads as TGTGCCAGCTATTTTGGCCCCGGAGCCGGGGAGCTGTTTTTT. Translating it yields CASYFGPGAGELFF.

This rearrangement joins TRBV27 to TRBJ1-1; no firm D call. CDR1 is MNHEY, CDR2 SMNVEV, per germline (reference sequence). V lost 5 bases and J 1 base, leaving 8 bases between the germline ends. The CDR3 is made up of 13 amino acids. CDR3 sequence: CASSRVENTEAFF. In nucleotides, the CDR3 is TGTGCCAGCAGTCGGGTCGAGAACACTGAAGCTTTCTTT.

The V and J genes are TRBV30 and TRBJ2-3, with 7 bases aligning to TRBD2. Looked up from germline, CDR1 is GTSNPN and CDR2 is SVGIG (reference sequence). V shed 4 bases, J shed 4 bases, and the junction held 5 bases outside the gene matches. CDR3 length: 13 residues. CDR3 bases: TGTGCCTGGACGGGAGGAGGGCCAGATACGCAGTATTTT. Translated, it gives CAWTGGGPDTQYF.

This chain uses TRBV7-2 with TRBJ1-4; D call uncertain. Trimming removed 1 base from V and 7 bases from J, with 13 bases in between. This CDR3 is built from 15 residues. Germline lookup yields CDR1 SGHTA and CDR2 FQGNSA. In DNA form, the CDR3 reads TGTGCCAGCAGCTTAGTAACCGCCCCTGGTGAAAAACTGTTTTTT. It translates to CASSLVTAPGEKLFF. Complete variable domain (other parts from reference TRBV7-2 and TRBJ1-4): GAGVSQSPSNKVTEKGKDVELRCDPISGHTALYWYRQSLGQGLEFLIYFQGNSAPDKSGLPSDRFSAERTGGSVSTLTIQRTQQEDSAVYLCASSLVTAPGEKLFFGSGTQLSVL.

On this clone: One end of the junction does not line up with germline, which may come from a read error. This chain uses TRBV20-1 with TRBJ1-4; D not certain. The CDR3 is 8 amino acids. Germline V gene sequence: CDR1 DFQATT, CDR2 SNEGSKA (reference sequence). The CDR3, as DNA: TGTACGGTGGGAAAACTGTTTTTT. Translation gives CTVGKLFF.